The clone carrying this TCR beta chain was seen a handful of times. No antigen is known for it. The data derive from a study of OX40 agonist ivuxolimab in advanced cancers. For the study at large: The patients received agonistic anti-OX40 (CD134) antibody ivuxolimab. The group had a mean age of approximately 60 years, ranged from roughly 23 to 79, and was less than 85% male. The study, taken as a whole, reports: Clonal expansion in partial responders at 0.1-3.0 mg/kg ranked among the lowest.

Sequenced by immunoSEQ multiplex PCR; TCRdb stores in-frame clones only, minus some. The sample contains roughly 100,000 clones, 84% of which appear only once. Germline-derived CDR1 and CDR2 are SQVTM and ANQGSEA. The V and J ends lost 3 bases and 5 bases, in that order; junction bases with no gene match: 8. This CDR3 is 15 amino acids long. Patients were ineligible given autoimmune disease history or systemic immunosuppression. The receptor was derived from an adult with an advanced solid tumor such as melanoma, head and neck, liver or kidney cancer. Sequencing used CD4+ or CD8+ T cells sorted from blood, obtained in a trial of the OX40 agonist ivuxolimab. The J gene is TRBJ2-5, the V gene TRBV29-1, with TRBD1 identical over 11 bases. The CDR3 is CSVEGTGGLFETQYF. The CDR3 DNA follows: TGCAGCGTTGAGGGGACAGGGGGTTTATTTGAGACCCAGTACTTC.